This record looks at one T cell receptor (beta chain) sequence and its context. The record originates from a study of patients and donors after allogeneic stem cell transplantation. A single record per CDR3 protein comes from TCRdb applying MiXCR to the RT-PCR reads. The sample lists 30,000 or so distinct CDR3 sequences, over 6.5% occurring once. The CDR3 is 17 residues long. After removal of 5 bases from V and 5 bases from J, the junction contained 16 bases not matched to a gene. Germline lookup yields CDR1 SEHNR and CDR2 FQNEAQ (reference sequence). Sequenced input: blood, either unsorted or a sorted T cell fraction (not recorded which). The chain recombines TRBV7-9 with TRBJ2-7; 9 bases match TRBD1. This TCR derives from a human donor who was either an allogeneic HSCT recipient or a stem cell or donor lymphocyte infusion donor (not recorded which). It is not recorded whose cells these are; they may come from a transplant donor. This CDR3 is CASSPWGRGQGLNEQYF. The CDR3 nucleotides read TGTGCCAGCAGCCCATGGGGGAGGGGACAGGGTTTGAACGAGCAGTACTTC. Together with reference TRBV7-9 and TRBJ2-7, the CDR3 gives the full variable domain: DTGVSQNPRHKITKRGQNVTFRCDPISEHNRLYWYRQTLGQGPEFLTYFQNEAQLEKSRLLSDRFSAERPKGSFSTLEIQRTEQGDSAMYLCASSPWGRGQGLNEQYFGPGTRLTVT.